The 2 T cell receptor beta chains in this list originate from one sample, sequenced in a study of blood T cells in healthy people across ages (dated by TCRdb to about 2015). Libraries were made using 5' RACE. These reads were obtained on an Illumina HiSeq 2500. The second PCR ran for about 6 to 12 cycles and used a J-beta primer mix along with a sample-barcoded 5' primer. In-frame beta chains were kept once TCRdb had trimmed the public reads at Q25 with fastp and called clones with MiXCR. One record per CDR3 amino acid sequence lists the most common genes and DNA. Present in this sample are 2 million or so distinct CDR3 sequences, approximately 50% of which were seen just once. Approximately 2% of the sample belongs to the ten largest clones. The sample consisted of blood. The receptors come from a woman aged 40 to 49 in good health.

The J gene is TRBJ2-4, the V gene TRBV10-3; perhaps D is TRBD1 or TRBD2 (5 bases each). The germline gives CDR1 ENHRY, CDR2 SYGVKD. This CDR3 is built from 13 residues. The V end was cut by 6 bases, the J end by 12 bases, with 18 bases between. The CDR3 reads CAISERGGPTQYF. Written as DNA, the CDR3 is TGTGCCATCAGCGAGAGGGGCGGTCCGACTCAGTACTTC.

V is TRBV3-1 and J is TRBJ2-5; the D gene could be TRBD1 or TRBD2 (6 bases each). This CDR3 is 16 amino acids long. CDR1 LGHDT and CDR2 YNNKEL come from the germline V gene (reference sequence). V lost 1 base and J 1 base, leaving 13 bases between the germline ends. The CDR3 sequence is CASSQAPGGRQETQYF. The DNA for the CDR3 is TGTGCCAGCAGCCAAGCCCCCGGGGGCCGCCAAGAGACCCAGTACTTC.